The clone carrying this T cell receptor beta chain was recorded many times. The antigen remains undetermined. Per the germline V gene, CDR1 is ENHRY and CDR2 is SYGVKD. V was pared by 10 bases and J by 2 bases, with 5 bases of the junction left unmatched. The CDR3 covers 13 residues. Each donor (without exception) was a healthy Caucasian. With template switching, a universal primer site was added, and the cDNA carried unique molecular identifiers. Using its own MiXCR run on the 5' RACE reads, TCRdb lists one record per CDR3 protein. Of about 890,000 distinct CDR3 sequences listed, roughly 12% are singletons. This record comes from a study of identical twins. Notes on the study in general: Cross-sectional statistical analysis, not tracking of the same donors, underpinned the conclusions. The authors noted that invariant MAIT and iNKT cells could partly confound zero-insertion analyses.

Separately, the same data were catalogued under a study of yellow fever vaccine responses in identical twins.

The source material was PBMCs. The chain has TRBV10-3 and TRBJ2-5; TRBD1 matches 9 bases. The sequence came from a woman younger than 30 in good health. CDR3 protein: CATGTGSQETQYF. The DNA of the CDR3 is TGTGCCACGGGGACAGGGTCGCAAGAGACCCAGTACTTC.